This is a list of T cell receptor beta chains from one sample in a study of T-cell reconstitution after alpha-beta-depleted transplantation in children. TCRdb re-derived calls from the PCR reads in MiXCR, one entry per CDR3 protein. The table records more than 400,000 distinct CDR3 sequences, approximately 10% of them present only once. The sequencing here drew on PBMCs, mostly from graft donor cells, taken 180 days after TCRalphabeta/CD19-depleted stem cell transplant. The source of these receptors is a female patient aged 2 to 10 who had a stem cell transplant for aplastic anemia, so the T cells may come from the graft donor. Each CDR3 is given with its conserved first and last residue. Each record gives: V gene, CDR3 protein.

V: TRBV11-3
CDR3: CASSFELAGVAEQFF

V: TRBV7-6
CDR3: CASSLAPGTGNQPQHF

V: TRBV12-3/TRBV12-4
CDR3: CASSSRTAQETQYF

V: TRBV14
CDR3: CASSQDQLGVAGVVGAEQYF

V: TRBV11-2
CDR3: CASSSRPRAAGVLKTQYF

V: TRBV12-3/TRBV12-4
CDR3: CASSCWVGGQPQHF

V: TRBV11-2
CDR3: CASSLLVGQSGRAVNEQFF

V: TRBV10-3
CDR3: CAISETYEQYF

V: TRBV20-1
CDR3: CSANPGTSGSYNEQFF

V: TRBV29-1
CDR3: CSVEDPLSFEQYF